This T cell receptor beta chain was captured by sequencing in a study of shared clonotypes between healthy human individuals. Sequencing used immunoSEQ multiplex PCR; TCRdb keeps in-frame clones, though not all of them. The table lists around 2,000,000 clones, 85% to 95% of them singletons. Germline values: CDR1 SEHNR, CDR2 FQNEAQ (reference sequence). There are 11 residues in the CDR3. V shed 3 bases and J 15 bases; nucleotides not matched to a gene: 3. J is TRBJ2-1 and V is TRBV7-9, with 9 positions matching TRBD2. The source is a young man in good health. Input material: naive CD4+ T cells sorted from blood. Subset denoted: CD45RA+ positively selected. CDR3 residues: CASSFGLARFF. In nucleotides, the CDR3 is TGTGCCAGCAGCTTCGGACTAGCGCGGTTCTTC.